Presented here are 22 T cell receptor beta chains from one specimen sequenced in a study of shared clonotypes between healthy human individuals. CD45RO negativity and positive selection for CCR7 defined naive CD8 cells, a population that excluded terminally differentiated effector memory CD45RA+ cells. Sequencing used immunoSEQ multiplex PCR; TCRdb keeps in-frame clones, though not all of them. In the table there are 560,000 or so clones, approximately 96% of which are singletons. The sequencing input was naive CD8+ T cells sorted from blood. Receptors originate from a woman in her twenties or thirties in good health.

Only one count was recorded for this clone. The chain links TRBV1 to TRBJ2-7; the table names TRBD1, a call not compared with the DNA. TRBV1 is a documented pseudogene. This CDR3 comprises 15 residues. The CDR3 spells CTSRQVIRSTYEQYF. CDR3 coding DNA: TGCACCAGCAGACAGGTAATAAGGTCGACCTACGAGCAGTACTTC.

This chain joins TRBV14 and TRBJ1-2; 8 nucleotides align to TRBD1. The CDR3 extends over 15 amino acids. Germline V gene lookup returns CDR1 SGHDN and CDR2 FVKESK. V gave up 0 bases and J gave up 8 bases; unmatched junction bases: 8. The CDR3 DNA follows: TGTGCCAGCAGCCAAGATTCTTCAGGGGGCGCCGGCTACACCTTC. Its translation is CASSQDSSGGAGYTF.

This CDR3 is CASTGLGASSYEQYF. In nucleotides, the CDR3 is TGTGCCAGCACCGGGTTGGGGGCTAGCTCCTACGAGCAGTACTTC. The genes are TRBV5-5 and TRBJ2-7; tentatively, D is TRBD1 (6 bases). The CDR3 length is 15 residues. Between the trimmed V and J ends, which lost 6 bases and 0 bases, there was a span of 16 bases. Germline CDR1 and CDR2: SGHKS and YYEKEE (reference sequence).

The CDR3 bases are TGTGCCAGCAGTTTCGGACAGGGAACCCACAATGAGCAGTTCTTC. The encoded protein is CASSFGQGTHNEQFF. V usage is TRBV7-9 and J usage is TRBJ2-1; 8 nucleotides match TRBD1. The germline gives CDR1 SEHNR, CDR2 FQNEAQ (reference sequence). The ends lost 6 bases at V and 5 bases at J; junction bases unmatched: 9. The CDR3 covers 15 residues.

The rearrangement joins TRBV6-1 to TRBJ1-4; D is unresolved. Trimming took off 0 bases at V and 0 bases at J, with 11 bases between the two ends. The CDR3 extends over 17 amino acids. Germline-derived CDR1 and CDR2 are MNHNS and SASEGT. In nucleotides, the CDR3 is TGTGCCAGCAGTGAAGCGGACCGTTATGCAACTAATGAAAAACTGTTTTTT. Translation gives CASSEADRYATNEKLFF.

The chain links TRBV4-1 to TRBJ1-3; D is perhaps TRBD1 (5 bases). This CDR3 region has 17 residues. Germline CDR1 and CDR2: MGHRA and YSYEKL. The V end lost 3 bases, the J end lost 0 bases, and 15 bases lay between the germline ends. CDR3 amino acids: CASSHEKQVTSGNTIYF. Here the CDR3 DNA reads TGCGCCAGCAGCCACGAGAAACAGGTTACCTCTGGAAACACCATATATTTT.

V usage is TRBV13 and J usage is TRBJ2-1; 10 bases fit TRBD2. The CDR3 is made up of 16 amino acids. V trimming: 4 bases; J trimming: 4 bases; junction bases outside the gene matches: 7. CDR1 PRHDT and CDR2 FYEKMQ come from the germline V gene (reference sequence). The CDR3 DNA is TGTGCCAGCAGCTCGACTGGGACTAGCGAATACAATGAGCAGTTCTTC. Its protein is CASSSTGTSEYNEQFF.

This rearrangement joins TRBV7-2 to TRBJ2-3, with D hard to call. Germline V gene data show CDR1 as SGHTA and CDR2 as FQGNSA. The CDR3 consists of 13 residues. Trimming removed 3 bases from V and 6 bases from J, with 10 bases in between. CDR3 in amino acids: CASSLGPKDTQYF. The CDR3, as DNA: TGTGCCAGCAGCTTGGGCCCTAAGGATACGCAGTATTTT.

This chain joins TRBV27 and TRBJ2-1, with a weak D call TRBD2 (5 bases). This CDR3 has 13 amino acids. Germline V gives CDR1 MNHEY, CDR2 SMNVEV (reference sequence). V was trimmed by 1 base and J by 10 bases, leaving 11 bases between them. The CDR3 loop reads CASSLLGSWEQFF. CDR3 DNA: TGTGCCAGCAGTTTATTGGGGAGCTGGGAGCAGTTCTTC.

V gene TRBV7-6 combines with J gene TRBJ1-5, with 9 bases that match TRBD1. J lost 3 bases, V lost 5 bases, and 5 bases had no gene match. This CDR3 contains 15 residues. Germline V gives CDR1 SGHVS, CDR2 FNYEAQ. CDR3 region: CASSPGQGPNQPQHF. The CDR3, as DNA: TGTGCCAGCAGCCCCGGACAGGGGCCCAATCAGCCCCAGCATTTT.

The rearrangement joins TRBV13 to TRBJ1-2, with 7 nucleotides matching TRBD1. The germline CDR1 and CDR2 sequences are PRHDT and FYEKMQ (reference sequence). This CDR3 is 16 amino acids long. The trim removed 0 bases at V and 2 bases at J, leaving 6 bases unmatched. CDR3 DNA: TGTGCCAGCAGCTTAGGCGAGGGGACAGTCAACTATGGCTACACCTTC. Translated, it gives CASSLGEGTVNYGYTF.

The CDR3 protein is CASSWLRNTEAFF. DNA of the CDR3: TGTGCCAGCAGCTGGCTGAGGAACACTGAAGCTTTCTTT. The J gene is TRBJ1-1, the V gene TRBV28, with D unclear. The germline gives CDR1 MDHEN, CDR2 SYDVKM. This CDR3 region has 13 residues. V was shortened by 6 bases and J by 1 base, with 9 bases between the two germline ends. The variable domain in full, completed from reference TRBV28 and TRBJ1-1, reads DVKVTQSSRYLVKRTGEKVFLECVQDMDHENMFWYRQDPGLGLRLIYFSYDVKMKEKGDIPEGYSVSREKKERFSLILESASTNQTSMYLCASSWLRNTEAFFGQGTRLTVV.

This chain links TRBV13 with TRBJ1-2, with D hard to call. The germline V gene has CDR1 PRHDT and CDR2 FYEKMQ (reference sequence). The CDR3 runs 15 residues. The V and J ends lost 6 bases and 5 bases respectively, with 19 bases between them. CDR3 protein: CASSVGNELSYGYTF. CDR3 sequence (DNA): TGTGCCAGCAGTGTAGGGAACGAACTATCTTATGGCTACACCTTC.

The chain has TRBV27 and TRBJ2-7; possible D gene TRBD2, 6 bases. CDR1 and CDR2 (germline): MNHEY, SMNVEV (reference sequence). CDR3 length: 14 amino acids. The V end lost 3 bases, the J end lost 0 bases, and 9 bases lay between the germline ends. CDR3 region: CASSLGLNSYEQYF. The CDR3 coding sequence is TGTGCCAGCAGTTTGGGACTTAACTCCTACGAGCAGTACTTC.

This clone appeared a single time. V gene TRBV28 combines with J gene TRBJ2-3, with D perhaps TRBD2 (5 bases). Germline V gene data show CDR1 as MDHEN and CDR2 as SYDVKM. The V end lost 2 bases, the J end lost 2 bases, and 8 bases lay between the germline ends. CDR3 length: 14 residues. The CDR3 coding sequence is TGTGCCAGCAGTTTAACGGGAAACACAGATACGCAGTATTTT. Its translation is CASSLTGNTDTQYF.

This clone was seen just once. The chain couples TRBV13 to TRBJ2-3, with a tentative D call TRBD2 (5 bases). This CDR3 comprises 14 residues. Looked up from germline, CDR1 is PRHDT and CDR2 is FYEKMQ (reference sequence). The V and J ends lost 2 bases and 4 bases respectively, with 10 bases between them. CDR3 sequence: CASSLSGIPDTQYF. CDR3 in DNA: TGTGCCAGCAGCTTATCGGGGATCCCAGATACGCAGTATTTT.

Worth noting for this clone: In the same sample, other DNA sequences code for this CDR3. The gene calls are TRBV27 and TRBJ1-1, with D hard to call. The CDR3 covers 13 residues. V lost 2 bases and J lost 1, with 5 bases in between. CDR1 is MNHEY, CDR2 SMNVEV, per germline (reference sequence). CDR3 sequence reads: CASSLAENTEAFF. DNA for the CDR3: TGTGCCAGCAGTTTAGCAGAGAACACTGAAGCTTTCTTT.

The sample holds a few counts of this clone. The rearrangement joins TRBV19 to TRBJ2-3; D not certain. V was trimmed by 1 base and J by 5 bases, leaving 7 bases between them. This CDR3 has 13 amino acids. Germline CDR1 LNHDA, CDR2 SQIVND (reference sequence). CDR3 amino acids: CASSIVAEDTQYF. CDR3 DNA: TGTGCCAGTAGTATAGTTGCGGAAGATACGCAGTATTTT.

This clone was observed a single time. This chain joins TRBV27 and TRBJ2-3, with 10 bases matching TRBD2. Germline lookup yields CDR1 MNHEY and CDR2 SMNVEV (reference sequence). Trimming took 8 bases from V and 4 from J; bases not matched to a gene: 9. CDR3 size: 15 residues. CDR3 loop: CASYQAGGLSDTQYF. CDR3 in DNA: TGTGCCAGCTATCAAGCGGGAGGGCTCTCAGATACGCAGTATTTT.

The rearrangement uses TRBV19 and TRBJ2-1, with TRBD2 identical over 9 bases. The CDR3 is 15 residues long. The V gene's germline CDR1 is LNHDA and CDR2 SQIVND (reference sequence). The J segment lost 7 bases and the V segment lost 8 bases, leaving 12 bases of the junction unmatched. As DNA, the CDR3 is TGTGCCAGTCGATACGGTAGCGGGAGTGGGAATGAGCAGTTCTTC. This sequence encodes CASRYGSGSGNEQFF.

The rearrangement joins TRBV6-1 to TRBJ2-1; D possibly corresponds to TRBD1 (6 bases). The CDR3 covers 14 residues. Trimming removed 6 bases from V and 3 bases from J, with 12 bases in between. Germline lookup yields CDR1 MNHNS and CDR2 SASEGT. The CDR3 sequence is CASRQGPLYNEQFF. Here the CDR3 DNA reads TGTGCCAGCAGACAGGGCCCTCTCTACAATGAGCAGTTCTTC.

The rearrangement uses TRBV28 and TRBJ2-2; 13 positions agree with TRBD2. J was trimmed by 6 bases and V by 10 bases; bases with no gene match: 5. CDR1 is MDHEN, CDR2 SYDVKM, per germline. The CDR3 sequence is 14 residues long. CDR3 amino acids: CATGLAGVAGELFF. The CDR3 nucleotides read TGTGCCACCGGACTAGCGGGAGTGGCCGGGGAGCTGTTTTTT.